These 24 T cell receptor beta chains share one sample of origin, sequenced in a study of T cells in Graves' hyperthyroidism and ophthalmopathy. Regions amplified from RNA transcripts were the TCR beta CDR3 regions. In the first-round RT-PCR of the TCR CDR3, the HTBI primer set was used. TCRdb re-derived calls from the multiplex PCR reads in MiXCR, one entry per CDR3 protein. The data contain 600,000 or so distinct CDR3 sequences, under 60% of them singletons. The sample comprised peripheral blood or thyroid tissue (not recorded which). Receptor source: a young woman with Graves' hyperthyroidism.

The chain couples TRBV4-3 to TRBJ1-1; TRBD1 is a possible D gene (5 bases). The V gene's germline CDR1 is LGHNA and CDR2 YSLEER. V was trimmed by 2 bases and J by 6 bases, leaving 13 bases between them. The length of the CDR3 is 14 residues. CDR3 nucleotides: TGCGCCAGCAGCCAATTAAACCGGGGGGCTGAAGCTTTCTTT. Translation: CASSQLNRGAEAFF.

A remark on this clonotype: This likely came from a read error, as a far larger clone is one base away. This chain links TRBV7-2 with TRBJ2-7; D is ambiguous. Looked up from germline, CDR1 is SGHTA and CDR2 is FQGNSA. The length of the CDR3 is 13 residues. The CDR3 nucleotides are TGTGCCAGCGGCTTAGGTCAGCCCTACGAGCAGTACTTC. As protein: CASGLGQPYEQYF.

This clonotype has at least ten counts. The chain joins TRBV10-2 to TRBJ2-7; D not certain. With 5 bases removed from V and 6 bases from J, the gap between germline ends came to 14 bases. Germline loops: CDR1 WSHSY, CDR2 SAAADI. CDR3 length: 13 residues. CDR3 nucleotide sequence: TGCGCCAGCAGTCCCGAGCTTCCTTCCGAGCAGTACTTC. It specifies CASSPELPSEQYF.

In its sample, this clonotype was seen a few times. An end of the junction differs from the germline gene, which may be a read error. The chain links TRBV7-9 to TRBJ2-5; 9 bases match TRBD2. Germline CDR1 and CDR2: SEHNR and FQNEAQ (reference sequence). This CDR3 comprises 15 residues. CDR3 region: CASSIQTSGEETQYF. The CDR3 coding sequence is TGCGCCAGCAGCATCCAGACTAGCGGAGAAGAGACCCAGTACTTC.

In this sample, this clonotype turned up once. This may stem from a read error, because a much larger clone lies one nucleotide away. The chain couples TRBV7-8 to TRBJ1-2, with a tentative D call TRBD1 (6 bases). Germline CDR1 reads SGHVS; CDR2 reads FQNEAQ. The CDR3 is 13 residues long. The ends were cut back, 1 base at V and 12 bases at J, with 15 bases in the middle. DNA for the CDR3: TGTGCCAGCAGCTTAGGGGACAAAGCAGGCCACACCTTC. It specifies CASSLGDKAGHTF.

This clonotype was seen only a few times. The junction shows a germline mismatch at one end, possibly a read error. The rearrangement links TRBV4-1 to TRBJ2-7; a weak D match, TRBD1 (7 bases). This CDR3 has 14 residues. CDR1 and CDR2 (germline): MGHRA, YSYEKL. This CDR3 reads CASSQKQGGYEQYF. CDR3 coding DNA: TGTGCCAGCAGCCAAAAGCAGGGGGGCTACGAGCAGTACTTC.

This chain's CDR3 is CATSDPPGQGARTGELFF. The DNA of the CDR3 is TGTGCCACCAGTGATCCGCCGGGACAGGGGGCGCGCACCGGGGAGCTGTTTTTT. The J gene is TRBJ2-2, the V gene TRBV24-1, with 12 bases lining up with TRBD1. The CDR3 is 18 residues long. V shed 3 bases and J 4 bases; nucleotides not matched to a gene: 8. CDR1 KGHDR and CDR2 SFDVKD come from the germline V gene.

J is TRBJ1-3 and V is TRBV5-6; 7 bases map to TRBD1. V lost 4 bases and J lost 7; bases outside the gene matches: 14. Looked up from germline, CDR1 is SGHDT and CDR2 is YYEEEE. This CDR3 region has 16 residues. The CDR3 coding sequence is TGTGCCAGCAGCCGCGGACAGGACGGGACTCGGAACACCATATATTTT. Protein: CASSRGQDGTRNTIYF.

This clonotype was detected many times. The CDR3 protein is CSVEQDSQETQYF. CDR3 DNA: TGCAGCGTTGAACAAGACAGTCAAGAGACCCAGTACTTC. The rearrangement links TRBV29-1 to TRBJ2-5, with TRBD1 as a possible D gene (5 bases). Germline-derived CDR1 and CDR2 are SQVTM and ANQGSEA. Trimming took off 2 bases at V and 2 bases at J, with 9 bases between the two ends. There are 13 residues in the CDR3.

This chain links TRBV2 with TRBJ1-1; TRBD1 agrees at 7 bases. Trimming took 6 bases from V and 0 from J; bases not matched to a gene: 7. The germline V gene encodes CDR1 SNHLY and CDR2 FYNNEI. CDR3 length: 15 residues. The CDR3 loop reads CASSEDRIMNTEAFF. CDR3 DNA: TGTGCCAGCAGCGAGGACAGGATCATGAACACTGAAGCTTTCTTT.

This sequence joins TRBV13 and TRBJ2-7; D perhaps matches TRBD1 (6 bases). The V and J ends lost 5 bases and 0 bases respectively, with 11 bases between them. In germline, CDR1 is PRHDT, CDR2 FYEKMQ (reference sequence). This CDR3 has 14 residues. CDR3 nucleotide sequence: TGTGCCAGCAGCGGAGGACAGCGCTCCTACGAGCAGTACTTC. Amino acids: CASSGGQRSYEQYF.

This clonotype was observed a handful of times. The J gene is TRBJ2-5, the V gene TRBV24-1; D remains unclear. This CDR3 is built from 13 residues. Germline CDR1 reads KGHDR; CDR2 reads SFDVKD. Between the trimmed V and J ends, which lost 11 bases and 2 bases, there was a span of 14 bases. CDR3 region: CASSARPQETQYF. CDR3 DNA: TGTGCCAGCAGCGCGCGTCCTCAAGAGACCCAGTACTTC.

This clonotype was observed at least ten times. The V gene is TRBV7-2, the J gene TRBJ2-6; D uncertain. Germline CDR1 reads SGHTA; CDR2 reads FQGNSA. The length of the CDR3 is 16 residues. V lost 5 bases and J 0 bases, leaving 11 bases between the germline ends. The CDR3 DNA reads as TGTGCCAGCAGCACAAGCTGGTACTCTGGGGCCAACGTCCTGACTTTC. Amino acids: CASSTSWYSGANVLTF.

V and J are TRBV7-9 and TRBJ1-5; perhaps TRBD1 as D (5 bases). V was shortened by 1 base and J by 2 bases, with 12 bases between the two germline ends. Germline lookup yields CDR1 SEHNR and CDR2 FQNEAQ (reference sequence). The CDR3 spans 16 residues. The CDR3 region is CASSLGPGRGNQPQHF. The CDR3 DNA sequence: TGTGCCAGCAGCTTAGGGCCAGGGCGAGGCAATCAGCCCCAGCATTTT. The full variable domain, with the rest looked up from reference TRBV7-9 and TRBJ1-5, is DTGVSQNPRHKITKRGQNVTFRCDPISEHNRLYWYRQTLGQGPEFLTYFQNEAQLEKSRLLSDRFSAERPKGSFSTLEIQRTEQGDSAMYLCASSLGPGRGNQPQHFGDGTRLSIL.

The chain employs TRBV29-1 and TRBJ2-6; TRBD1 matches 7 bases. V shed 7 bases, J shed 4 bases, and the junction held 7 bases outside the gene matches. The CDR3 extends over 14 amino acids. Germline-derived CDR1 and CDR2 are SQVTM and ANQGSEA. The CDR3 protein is CSAIGTDGANVLTF. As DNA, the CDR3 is TGCAGCGCCATAGGGACAGACGGGGCCAACGTCCTGACTTTC. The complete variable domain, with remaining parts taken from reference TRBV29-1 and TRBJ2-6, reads SAVISQKPSRDICQRGTSLTIQCQVDSQVTMMFWYRQQPGQSLTLIATANQGSEATYESGFVIDKFPISRPNLTFSTLTVSNMSPEDSSIYLCSAIGTDGANVLTFGAGSRLTVL.

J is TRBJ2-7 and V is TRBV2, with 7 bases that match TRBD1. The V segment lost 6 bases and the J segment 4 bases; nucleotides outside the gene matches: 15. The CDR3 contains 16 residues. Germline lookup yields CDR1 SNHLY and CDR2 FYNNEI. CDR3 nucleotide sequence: TGTGCCAGCAGGACCGCGAGGGGGCAGGGATTATACGAGCAGTACTTC. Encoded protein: CASRTARGQGLYEQYF.

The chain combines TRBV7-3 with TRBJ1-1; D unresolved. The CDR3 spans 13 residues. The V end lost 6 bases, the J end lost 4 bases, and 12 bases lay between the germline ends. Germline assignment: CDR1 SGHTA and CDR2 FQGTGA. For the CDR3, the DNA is TGTGCCAGCAGTTTCAACCCGGGCACTGAAGCTTTCTTT. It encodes CASSFNPGTEAFF.

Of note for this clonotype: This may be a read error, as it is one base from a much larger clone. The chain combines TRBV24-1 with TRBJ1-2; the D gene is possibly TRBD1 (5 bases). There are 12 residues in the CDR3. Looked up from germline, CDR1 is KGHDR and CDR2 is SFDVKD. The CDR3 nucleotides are TGTGCCCCCAGTGATGAAGGGACGAGCTACACCTTC. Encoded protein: CAPSDEGTSYTF.

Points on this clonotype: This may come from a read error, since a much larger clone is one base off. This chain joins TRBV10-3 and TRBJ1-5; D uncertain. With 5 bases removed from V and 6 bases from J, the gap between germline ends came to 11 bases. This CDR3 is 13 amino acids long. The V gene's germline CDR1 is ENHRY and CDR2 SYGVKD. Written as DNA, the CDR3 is TGTGCCATCAGTAACGGAAGGCGTCAGCCCCAGCATTTT. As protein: CAISNGRRQPQHF.

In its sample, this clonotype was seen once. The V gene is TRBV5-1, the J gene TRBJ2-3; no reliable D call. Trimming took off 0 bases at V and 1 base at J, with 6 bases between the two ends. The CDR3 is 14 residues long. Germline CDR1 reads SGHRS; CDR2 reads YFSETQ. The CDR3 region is CASSLVLRTDTQYF. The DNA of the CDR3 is TGCGCCAGCAGCTTGGTTCTGCGCACAGATACGCAGTATTTT.

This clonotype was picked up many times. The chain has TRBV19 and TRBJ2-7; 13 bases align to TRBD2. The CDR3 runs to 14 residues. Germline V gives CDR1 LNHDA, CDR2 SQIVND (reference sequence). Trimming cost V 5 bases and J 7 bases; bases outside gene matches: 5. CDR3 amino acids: CASSGRLAGGEQYF. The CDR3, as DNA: TGTGCCAGTAGTGGGAGACTAGCGGGAGGAGAGCAGTACTTC.

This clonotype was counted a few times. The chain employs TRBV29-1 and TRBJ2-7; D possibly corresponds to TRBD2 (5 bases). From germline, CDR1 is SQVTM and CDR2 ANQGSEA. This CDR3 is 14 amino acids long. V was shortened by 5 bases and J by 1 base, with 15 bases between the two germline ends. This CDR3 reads CSVWTASVSYEQYF. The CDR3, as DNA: TGCAGCGTTTGGACTGCTTCAGTTTCCTACGAGCAGTACTTC.

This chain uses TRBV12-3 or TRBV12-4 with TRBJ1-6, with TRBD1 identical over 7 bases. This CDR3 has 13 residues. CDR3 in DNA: TGTGCTAGTGGCCGGGACAGTACTTCACCCCTCCACTTT. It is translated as CASGRDSTSPLHF.

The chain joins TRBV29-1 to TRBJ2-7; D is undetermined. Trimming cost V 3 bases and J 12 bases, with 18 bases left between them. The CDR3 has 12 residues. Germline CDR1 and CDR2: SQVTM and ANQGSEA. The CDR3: CSVDGEEVRLYF. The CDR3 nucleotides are TGCAGCGTTGATGGTGAAGAGGTCAGATTGTACTTC.